These 10 T cell receptor beta chains were all obtained from the same sample, sequenced in a study of T cells expressing NK-cell markers. TCRdb derives one entry per CDR3 protein from the 5' RACE reads, leaving out DNA. The sample's table shows over 250,000 distinct CDR3 sequences. Source material: blood T cells: a sorted CD56 or NKG2C T cell subset, CD4+ or CD8+ T cells, or bulk PBMC T cells (not recorded which). These receptors came from a woman between 18 and 75 years old in good health.

CDR3 residues: CASSLPPGPRGNEQFF. This chain uses TRBV12-3 or TRBV12-4 with TRBJ2-1; checking the TCRdb D call of TRBD1 is not possible without DNA. The CDR3 has 16 residues.

The rearrangement links TRBV7-2 to TRBJ2-3; TCRdb proposes TRBD2, but this gene call is untestable without DNA. The CDR3 totals 15 residues. Looked up from germline, CDR1 is SGHTA and CDR2 is FQGNSA. CDR3 sequence reads: CASSLGSSDVDTQYF.

The genes are TRBV6-2 or TRBV6-3 and TRBJ1-1; with no DNA, the TCRdb D assignment of TRBD1 cannot be verified. The CDR3 extends over 12 amino acids. The V gene's germline CDR1 is MNHEY and CDR2 SVGEGT. CDR3 sequence reads: CASSRTGPEAFF.

The chain joins TRBV5-1 to TRBJ2-3. Germline V CDR1 and CDR2: SGHRS, YFSETQ. The CDR3 runs 13 residues. This CDR3 reads CASSSYLPDTQYF.

This chain joins TRBV7-2 and TRBJ2-7; TCRdb's D call, TRBD2, is unchecked because there is no DNA. From germline, CDR1 is SGHTA and CDR2 FQGNSA. The CDR3 length is 15 residues. CDR3 in amino acids: CASSFRGGPSYEQYF.

The chain employs TRBV12-3 or TRBV12-4 and TRBJ1-5; TCRdb picks TRBD1, but there is no DNA to check that call. The CDR3 has 15 amino acids. The CDR3 loop reads CASSTTGVGSQPQHF.

This chain connects TRBV3-1 to TRBJ1-2. The germline gives CDR1 LGHDT, CDR2 YNNKEL (reference sequence). This CDR3 has 12 amino acids. The CDR3 protein is CASSQADYGYTF.

The rearrangement uses TRBV5-1 and TRBJ2-1; with no DNA, the TCRdb D assignment of TRBD2 cannot be verified. CDR1 is SGHRS and CDR2 is YFSETQ in the germline V gene. This CDR3 region has 16 residues. The CDR3 is CASSLVTGTGNNEQFF.

The CDR3 region is CASSVRLADNNEQFF. The chain employs TRBV9 and TRBJ2-1; TCRdb indicates TRBD2, and absent DNA this call remains unverified. The CDR3 extends over 15 amino acids. CDR1 and CDR2 (germline): SGDLS, YYNGEE.

This chain links TRBV20-1 with TRBJ2-7; TCRdb picks TRBD1, but there is no DNA to check that call. Germline-derived CDR1 and CDR2 are DFQATT and SNEGSKA (reference sequence). The CDR3 has 13 residues. CDR3 sequence: CSARKTGTYEQYF.